This TCR beta chain was observed in a study of T-cell memory formation after mild COVID-19. Study observations and caveats: Cross-reactive memory seemingly joined, as some responding clones were found in pre-infection memory.

V lost 7 bases, J lost 4 bases, and 8 bases lay in between. This CDR3 has 12 amino acids. Germline V CDR1 and CDR2: ENHRY, SYGVKD. Constant-segment primers served in 5'RACE that generated TCR alpha and TCR beta cDNA libraries bearing sample barcodes and UMIs. A single record per CDR3 protein comes from TCRdb applying MiXCR to the 5' RACE reads. This sample yields 350,000 to 550,000 distinct CDR3 sequences, of which 15% to 20% are seen a single time; about 22% belongs to the top ten. A note on this clonotype: Its matching antigen is unknown.

The rearrangement uses TRBV10-3 and TRBJ1-3, with D possibly being TRBD1 (6 bases). The sequence derives from a man younger than 35 who had mild COVID-19 (a few samples of this study predate the infection). Cell type and time point are not known. The sample consisted of PBMCs or a T cell subset sorted from them (not recorded which). The DNA of the CDR3 is TGTGCCATCACCGGACAGGGAAACACCATATATTTT. Translation gives CAITGQGNTIYF.